Listed below are T cell receptor beta chains from one sample, sequenced in a study of blood T cell repertoires in COVID-19. Repertoires were generated with immunoSEQ multiplex PCR, while TCRdb's copy carries only in-frame clones and drops some. Among some 87,000 clones, around four fifths were seen once, and the ten largest hold roughly 12%. The sequencing sample was made of peripheral blood. These receptors all come from a woman aged 70-85 years with active or convalescent COVID-19. The CDR3 runs from the conserved cysteine through the conserved F or W. Fields, in order: V gene, J gene, D gene, clone size, CDR3 DNA, CDR3 protein. The D gene is left open where the match is weak. Clone sizes are given selectively: once, few, many, or a class where the clone is expanded.

>TRBV5-4|TRBJ1-1|NA|NA
TGTGCCAGCAGCTTGCAGGGCAAGGGGTCGATGGGCACTGAAGCTTTCTTT
CASSLQGKGSMGTEAFF
>TRBV2|TRBJ1-5|TRBD1|NA
TGTGCCAGCAAGGGACAGGCTAATCAGCCCCAGCATTTT
CASKGQANQPQHF
>TRBV7-6|TRBJ2-7|NA|NA
TGTGCCAGCAGCTTACGGGGTAGCGAGCAGTACTTC
CASSLRGSEQYF
>TRBV27|TRBJ1-2|NA|NA
TGTGCCAGCAGTCCCTCGACAGGCCACTATGGCTACACCTTC
CASSPSTGHYGYTF
>TRBV3-1/TRBV3-2|TRBJ1-4|NA|once
TGTGCCAGCAGCCAGAACGGGGGGCGAGTTGAAAAACTGTTTTTT
CASSQNGGRVEKLFF
>TRBV9|TRBJ2-5|TRBD1|NA
TGTGCCAGCAGCGGGGCCGGGACAGCCCAAGAGACCCAGTACTTC
CASSGAGTAQETQYF
>TRBV29-1|TRBJ1-2|NA|NA
TGCAGCGTTATTCTAGGCTACACCTTC
CSVILGYTF
>TRBV29-1|TRBJ1-1|TRBD1|NA
TGCAGCGTTGCCCGCGGGACAGGGAGCCTCACTGAAGCTTTCTTT
CSVARGTGSLTEAFF
>TRBV20-1|TRBJ2-7|NA|NA
TGCAGTGCTGAGTGGTCCGAGCAGTACTTC
CSAEWSEQYF
>TRBV6-2/TRBV6-3|TRBJ2-7|TRBD2|NA
TGTGCCAGCAGTTACAGTCTAGCGGGGACCTACGAGCAGTACTTC
CASSYSLAGTYEQYF
>TRBV19|TRBJ1-5|NA|few
TGTGCCAGTAGGTTCCTTTTTCTTTATTCTGGGACAAAAGACAATCAGCCCCAGCATTTT
CASRFLFLYSGTKDNQPQHF
>TRBV19|TRBJ2-1|TRBD1|NA
TGTGCCAGTATTAACAGGGGTCGCAATGAGCAGTTCTTC
CASINRGRNEQFF
>TRBV5-5|TRBJ2-3|NA|once
TGTGCCAGCAGCTTCGGAGGACGGGGGTGGGATACGCAGTATTTT
CASSFGGRGWDTQYF
>TRBV19|TRBJ1-5|TRBD1|NA
TGTGCCAGTAGAGACAGGGGGGGATATAGCAATCAGCCCCAGCATTTT
CASRDRGGYSNQPQHF
>TRBV28|TRBJ1-6|NA|NA
TGTGCCAGCAGTTTAACTGGGGGCGATTCACCCCTCCACTTT
CASSLTGGDSPLHF
>TRBV3-1/TRBV3-2|TRBJ1-3|NA|NA
TGTGCCAGCAGCCCGGGTAATGGAAACACCATATATTTT
CASSPGNGNTIYF
>TRBV5-4|TRBJ1-5|NA|once
TGTGCCAGCAGCAAACAAGGGGAGGGGAATCAGCCCCAGCATTTT
CASSKQGEGNQPQHF
>TRBV3-1/TRBV3-2|TRBJ2-6|TRBD1|NA
TGTGCCAGCAGCCTCCGGACAGGGGGCAACGTCCTGACTTTC
CASSLRTGGNVLTF
>TRBV4-2|TRBJ2-1|TRBD2|NA
TGTGCCAGCAGCCTTATGACTAGCGGGGTTAACAATGAGCAGTTCTTC
CASSLMTSGVNNEQFF
>TRBV5-1|TRBJ1-4|NA|once
TGCGCCAGCAGCCCCACGGGGGGGTCAACTAATGAAAAACTGTTTTTT
CASSPTGGSTNEKLFF
>TRBV29-1|TRBJ1-3|TRBD1|NA
TGCAGCGTTATAACAGGGGGCTCTGGAAACACCATATATTTT
CSVITGGSGNTIYF
>TRBV5-4|TRBJ2-6|NA|once
TGTGCCAGCAGCTACGAAGGAGCTGGGGCCAACGTCCTGACTTTC
CASSYEGAGANVLTF